The present TCR beta chain was sequenced within a study of technical replicates of blood from a handful of donors. CDR1 and CDR2 (germline): ENHRY, SYGVKD. The V gene lost 4 bases and the J gene lost 6 bases, with 12 bases spanning the gap. The CDR3 is 13 amino acids. This clone was recorded once. Assay: immunoSEQ multiplex PCR; the TCRdb copy retains only in-frame clones and omits some. The sample has tens of thousands of clones, more than 75% seen once. Sequenced input: PBMCs. The source of this sequence is a human donor in good health. Some clones in this sample may be carry-over from other donors' samples. V usage is TRBV10-3 and J usage is TRBJ2-5; D might be TRBD1 (6 bases). For the CDR3, the DNA is TGTGCCATCAGTGTAGGACAGCTGAAGACCCAGTACTTC. It is translated as CAISVGQLKTQYF.